A selection of T cell receptor beta chains follows, all from one sample in a study of blood T cell repertoires in COVID-19. Here immunoSEQ multiplex PCR was the method, and the copy in TCRdb shows in-frame clones only, minus some. This sample has around 190,000 clones, with more than 75% found just once. Sequencing input: PBMCs or T cells enriched from blood (not recorded which). These receptors originate from a man in his forties with acute COVID-19. The CDR3 runs from the conserved cysteine through the conserved F or W. The D gene is left open where the match is weak. Clone size appears in some rows only: once, few, many, or a class for an expanded clone.

d_call clone_size j_call v_call cdr3_aa cdr3_nt
NA NA TRBJ1-1 TRBV19 CASRREVVNTEAFF TGTGCCAGTAGGAGGGAGGTCGTGAACACTGAAGCTTTCTTT
TRBD1 NA TRBJ2-1 TRBV4-2 CASSQGQGEYNEQFF TGTGCCAGCAGCCAAGGACAGGGGGAATACAATGAGCAGTTCTTC
NA NA TRBJ2-1 TRBV3-1/TRBV3-2 CASSQFVNSYNEQFF TGTGCCAGCAGCCAGTTCGTTAACTCCTACAATGAGCAGTTCTTC
TRBD2 NA TRBJ2-1 TRBV11-2 CASSPWTSGYNEQFF TGTGCCAGCAGCCCGTGGACTAGCGGTTACAATGAGCAGTTCTTC
NA NA TRBJ1-1 TRBV21-1 CASSLPQDRNTEAFF TGTGCCAGCAGCCTTCCCCAGGACAGGAACACTGAAGCTTTCTTT
TRBD2 few TRBJ2-7 TRBV7-9 CASTPTSGTSTREQYF TGTGCCAGCACTCCAACATCCGGGACTAGCACCCGCGAGCAGTACTTC
TRBD2 NA TRBJ2-3 TRBV28 CASSPALELAGSTDTQYF TGTGCCAGCAGTCCGGCCTTAGAGCTAGCGGGAAGCACAGATACGCAGTATTTT
NA NA TRBJ2-3 TRBV27 CASSSNPSGFTDTQYF TGTGCCAGCAGTTCTAATCCCAGCGGGTTCACAGATACGCAGTATTTT
NA NA TRBJ2-5 TRBV7-9 CASRWRETQYF TGTGCCAGCAGGTGGCGGGAGACCCAGTACTTC
NA NA TRBJ1-2 TRBV11-2 CASSSESNPSKAPYGYTF TGTGCCAGCAGCTCCGAGAGCAATCCGTCCAAAGCGCCGTATGGCTACACCTTC
TRBD2 once TRBJ2-1 TRBV28 CAISSGLRNNEQFF TGTGCCATCTCTAGCGGTCTTCGGAACAATGAGCAGTTCTTC
NA NA TRBJ1-4 TRBV19 CASSNRPGTATNEKLFF TGTGCCAGTAGTAACAGACCTGGAACTGCAACTAATGAAAAACTGTTTTTT
NA NA TRBJ1-5 TRBV2 CASSGLQEQGQPQHF TGTGCCAGCAGTGGCCTACAGGAGCAGGGACAGCCCCAGCATTTT
NA NA TRBJ1-1 TRBV5-1 CASSLEYGGSTEAFF TGCGCCAGCAGCTTGGAATATGGCGGCAGCACTGAAGCTTTCTTT
NA few TRBJ1-3 TRBV9 CASSGDRNPNTIYF TGTGCCAGCAGCGGCGACAGAAACCCAAACACCATATATTTT
NA NA TRBJ1-5 TRBV19 CASSNPERGIQPQHF TGTGCCAGTAGTAATCCGGAGAGGGGGATTCAGCCCCAGCATTTT
TRBD2 once TRBJ2-1 TRBV7-9 CASSLGGWRELNGNEQFF TGTGCCAGCAGCTTAGGGGGTTGGCGGGAGCTAAACGGCAATGAGCAGTTCTTC
NA NA TRBJ2-7 TRBV20-1 CSARIQGSLYF TGCAGTGCTAGAATACAGGGCAGTCTGTACTTC
TRBD2 NA TRBJ2-3 TRBV19 CASSDRTSVPSTDTQYF TGTGCCAGTAGTGATCGCACTAGCGTCCCTAGCACAGATACGCAGTATTTT
TRBD1 NA TRBJ2-2 TRBV18 CASSQRQGFTGELFF TGTGCCAGCTCACAACGACAGGGGTTCACCGGGGAGCTGTTTTTT
NA NA TRBJ2-3 TRBV7-9 CASSLVDFRTDTQYF TGTGCCAGCAGCTTAGTCGACTTTCGCACAGATACGCAGTATTTT
TRBD1 NA TRBJ2-7 TRBV4-3 CASSQERDRSEQYF TGCGCCAGCAGCCAAGAGAGGGACAGGAGCGAGCAGTACTTC
NA NA TRBJ1-1 TRBV19 CASSIDLSATEAFF TGTGCCAGTAGTATAGATCTCAGCGCGACTGAAGCTTTCTTT
NA NA TRBJ2-1 TRBV2 CASSEIPGRRNEQFF TGTGCCAGCAGTGAAATTCCCGGGAGAAGGAATGAGCAGTTCTTC
TRBD1 NA TRBJ1-5 TRBV6-5 CASGLDRVNQPQHF TGTGCCAGCGGTTTGGACAGGGTGAACCAGCCCCAGCATTTT
TRBD2 NA TRBJ2-1 TRBV6-5 CASSYSSRGAYNEQFF TGTGCCAGCAGTTACTCGTCGCGGGGGGCCTACAATGAGCAGTTCTTC
NA NA TRBJ1-3 TRBV5-1 CASSLNGGKGNTIYF TGCGCCAGCAGCTTGAATGGGGGGAAGGGAAACACCATATATTTT
TRBD2 NA TRBJ2-7 TRBV7-9 CASSPGGLAGEQYF TGTGCCAGCAGCCCAGGGGGACTAGCGGGAGAGCAGTACTTC
NA NA TRBJ2-3 TRBV4-2 CASSQDSSSGSTDTQYF TGTGCCAGCAGCCAAGATTCTAGTAGCGGTAGCACAGATACGCAGTATTTT
NA NA TRBJ2-1 TRBV7-9 CASSPGDNEQFF TGTGCCAGCAGCCCAGGGGACAATGAGCAGTTCTTC
NA NA TRBJ1-1 TRBV28 CASSFSLGWRTEAFF TGTGCCAGCAGTTTCTCCCTCGGATGGAGGACTGAAGCTTTCTTT
TRBD2 NA TRBJ2-1 TRBV15 CATSRGTSGYNEQFF TGTGCCACCAGCAGAGGGACTAGCGGGTACAATGAGCAGTTCTTC
NA few TRBJ2-1 TRBV5-1 CASGTRSGVNEQFF TGCGCCAGCGGCACCCGGTCCGGGGTCAATGAGCAGTTCTTC
NA few TRBJ2-7 TRBV11-2 CASSLSEREQYF TGTGCCAGCAGCTTGTCAGAGCGCGAGCAGTACTTC
TRBD2 NA TRBJ2-3 TRBV30 CAWSVSRTSGRERDTQYF TGTGCCTGGAGTGTCTCCCGGACTAGCGGGAGGGAGAGAGATACGCAGTATTTT
TRBD1 once TRBJ1-1 TRBV28 CASSQEWDRGAFF TGTGCCAGCAGTCAGGAATGGGACAGGGGTGCTTTCTTT
TRBD1 NA TRBJ2-1 TRBV7-3 CASSLGTGVWDEQFF TGTGCCAGCAGCTTGGGGACAGGGGTATGGGATGAGCAGTTCTTC
TRBD1 NA TRBJ2-5 TRBV7-8 CASSLKEGQGGSETQYF TGTGCCAGCAGCTTAAAAGAGGGACAGGGAGGTTCAGAGACCCAGTACTTC
TRBD1 NA TRBJ1-5 TRBV28 CASSFRTGGQPQHF TGTGCCAGCAGTTTCCGGACAGGGGGCCAGCCCCAGCATTTT
NA NA TRBJ1-1 TRBV5-6 CASSLTGNTEAFF TGTGCCAGCAGCTTGACAGGGAACACTGAAGCTTTCTTT
TRBD1 NA TRBJ1-1 TRBV4-1 CASSPERQGWMGAFF TGCGCCAGCAGCCCTGAAAGACAGGGTTGGATGGGGGCTTTCTTT
NA NA TRBJ2-7 TRBV28 CASNRERREQYF TGTGCCAGCAACAGAGAAAGACGGGAGCAGTACTTC
NA NA TRBJ2-1 TRBV7-9 CASSYRDTTYNEQFF TGTGCCAGCAGCTACCGGGACACGACCTACAATGAGCAGTTCTTC
NA once TRBJ2-1 TRBV28 CASSSPGTEQFF TGTGCCAGCAGTTCTCCCGGGACAGAGCAGTTCTTC
NA NA TRBJ2-7 TRBV19 CASSIFGRTSSYEQYF TGTGCCAGTAGTATCTTCGGCAGGACAAGCTCCTACGAGCAGTACTTC
NA once TRBJ2-7 TRBV10-3 CAIGDEGRGYEQYF TGTGCCATCGGTGATGAGGGCCGCGGGTACGAGCAGTACTTC
TRBD2 once TRBJ2-5 TRBV29-1 CSGLAGGPQETQYF TGCAGCGGACTAGCGGGAGGTCCACAGGAGACCCAGTACTTC
NA NA TRBJ2-1 TRBV28 CASGKSGLYNEQFF TGTGCCAGCGGTAAATCCGGACTCTACAATGAGCAGTTCTTC
TRBD1 NA TRBJ1-4 TRBV19 CASQTQTGRNEKLFF TGTGCCAGTCAGACTCAGACAGGGCGTAATGAAAAACTGTTTTTT
NA NA TRBJ1-1 TRBV12-3/TRBV12-4 CASSPGGTEAFF TGTGCCAGCAGTCCGGGAGGGACTGAAGCTTTCTTT
TRBD1 NA TRBJ1-2 TRBV16 CASSPRTGTGYTF TGTGCCAGCAGCCCCCGGACAGGGACTGGCTACACCTTC
TRBD2 NA TRBJ2-1 TRBV7-3 CASSLNSGRFNEQFF TGTGCCAGCAGCTTAAACAGCGGGAGATTTAATGAGCAGTTCTTC
TRBD2 NA TRBJ2-1 TRBV7-6 CASSFPSGGGTQEQFF TGTGCCAGCAGCTTTCCCTCCGGCGGGGGAACGCAAGAGCAGTTCTTC
NA NA TRBJ2-1 TRBV9 CASSVAEGAATSVQFF TGTGCCAGCAGCGTAGCTGAAGGGGCCGCCACCAGTGTGCAGTTCTTC